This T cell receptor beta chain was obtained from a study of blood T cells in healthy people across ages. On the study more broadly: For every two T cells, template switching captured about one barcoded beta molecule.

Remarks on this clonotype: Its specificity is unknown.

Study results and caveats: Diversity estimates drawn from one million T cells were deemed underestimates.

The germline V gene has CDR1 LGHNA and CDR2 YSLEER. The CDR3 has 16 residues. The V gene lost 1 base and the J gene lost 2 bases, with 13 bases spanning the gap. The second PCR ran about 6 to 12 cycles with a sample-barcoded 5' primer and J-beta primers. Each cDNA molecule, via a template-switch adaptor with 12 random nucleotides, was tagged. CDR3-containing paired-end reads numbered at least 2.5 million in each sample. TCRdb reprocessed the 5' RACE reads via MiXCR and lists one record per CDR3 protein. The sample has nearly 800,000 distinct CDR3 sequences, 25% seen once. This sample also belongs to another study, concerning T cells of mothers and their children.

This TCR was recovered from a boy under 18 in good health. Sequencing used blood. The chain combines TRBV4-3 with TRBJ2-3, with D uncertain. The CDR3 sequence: CASSQGRAEHTDTQYF. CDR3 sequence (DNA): TGCGCCAGCAGCCAAGGTCGGGCGGAACACACAGATACGCAGTATTTT.